Listed below are T cell receptor beta chains from one sample, sequenced in a study of blood T cell repertoires in COVID-19. Profiling relied on immunoSEQ multiplex PCR, and the TCRdb table lists in-frame clones only, not all of them. The data contain hundreds of thousands of clones, around nine tenths of them singletons. The sample comprised peripheral blood. All receptors derive from a man in his sixties with acute or convalescent COVID-19. The CDR3 runs from the conserved cysteine through the conserved F or W. D genes are given only for firm matches. Clone sizes are given selectively: once, few, many, or a class where the clone is expanded.

clone size	V gene	J gene	D gene	CDR3 protein	CDR3 DNA
-	TRBV5-1	TRBJ2-3	TRBD2	CASGALTSSRADTQYF	TGCGCCAGCGGAGCCTTGACTAGCTCTAGGGCAGATACGCAGTATTTT
-	TRBV4-1	TRBJ2-1	TRBD1	CASSQDENRGNNEQFF	TGCGCCAGCAGCCAAGATGAAAACAGGGGGAACAATGAGCAGTTCTTC
-	TRBV5-5	TRBJ1-4	-	CASSPGTPRNEKLFF	TGTGCCAGCAGCCCTGGGACACCTCGGAATGAAAAACTGTTTTTT
-	TRBV4-3	TRBJ2-7	TRBD2	CASSQDISGGHYEQYF	TGCGCCAGCAGCCAAGATATTAGCGGGGGCCACTACGAGCAGTACTTC
once	TRBV5-1	TRBJ2-7	TRBD1	CASSPRDRGLGEQYF	TGCGCCAGCAGCCCCCGGGACAGGGGGCTAGGAGAGCAGTACTTC
-	TRBV9	TRBJ2-3	TRBD2	CASSVVPRGENTDTQYF	TGTGCCAGCAGCGTAGTCCCCCGGGGGGAAAACACAGATACGCAGTATTTT
-	TRBV10-3	TRBJ2-7	TRBD1	CAIRTSDRVGEQYF	TGTGCCATCAGGACCTCGGACAGGGTGGGCGAGCAGTACTTC
-	TRBV5-1	TRBJ2-1	TRBD1	CASSLVGSGGFNEQFF	TGCGCCAGCAGCTTGGTTGGTTCAGGGGGCTTCAATGAGCAGTTCTTC
once	TRBV9	TRBJ2-1	TRBD2	CASSVPSGGDYNEQFF	TGTGCCAGCAGCGTACCTAGCGGGGGGGATTACAATGAGCAGTTCTTC
-	TRBV11-2	TRBJ2-7	TRBD1	CASSPNPGQIFYEQYF	TGTGCCAGCAGCCCCAATCCGGGACAGATTTTTTACGAGCAGTACTTC
few	TRBV5-1	TRBJ2-5	TRBD2	CASSPGLAGGQETQYF	TGCGCCAGCAGCCCAGGACTAGCGGGGGGGCAAGAGACCCAGTACTTC
once	TRBV29-1	TRBJ2-7	-	CSVGYDSLHSYEQYF	TGCAGCGTTGGTTATGACTCCCTTCACTCCTACGAGCAGTACTTC
-	TRBV9	TRBJ1-5	TRBD1	CASSVGTGGNQPQHF	TGTGCCAGCAGTGTCGGGACAGGGGGCAATCAGCCCCAGCATTTT
-	TRBV7-6	TRBJ2-5	TRBD2	CASSITTSGGETQYF	TGTGCCAGCAGCATAACGACTAGCGGTGGAGAGACCCAGTACTTC
-	TRBV24-1	TRBJ1-6	TRBD1	CATSDGDRGPGNSPLHF	TGTGCCACCAGTGATGGGGACAGGGGGCCCGGTAATTCACCCCTCCACTTT
few	TRBV7-9	TRBJ2-1	TRBD1	CASSQAKQGQVYNEQFF	TGTGCCAGCAGCCAGGCCAAACAGGGGCAAGTCTACAATGAGCAGTTCTTC
once	TRBV7-3	TRBJ2-2	-	CASSSSGEGTGELFF	TGTGCCAGCAGCTCATCAGGGGAGGGGACCGGGGAGCTGTTTTTT
once	TRBV6-5	TRBJ2-7	TRBD1	CASSKTGQGRDEQYF	TGTGCCAGCAGTAAAACGGGACAGGGACGGGACGAGCAGTACTTC
-	TRBV19	TRBJ1-5	TRBD1	CATATGYSNQPQHF	TGTGCCACCGCGACAGGGTATAGCAATCAGCCCCAGCATTTT
few	TRBV7-3	TRBJ1-6	TRBD1	CASSSDNTGVLHF	TGTGCCAGCAGCTCCGACAACACAGGGGTCCTCCACTTT
-	TRBV6-5	TRBJ2-5	-	CASSIQGRETQYF	TGTGCCAGCAGCATACAGGGTCGGGAGACCCAGTACTTC
few	TRBV4-3	TRBJ2-4	-	CASSQNLGLKGLVNTDIQYF	TGCGCCAGCAGCCAAAATTTGGGCTTGAAGGGGTTGGTCAATACGGACATTCAGTACTTC
-	TRBV19	TRBJ1-4	TRBD1	CASKRDSNEKLFF	TGTGCCAGTAAGAGGGACAGTAATGAAAAACTGTTTTTT
-	TRBV6-4	TRBJ2-1	-	CASSDGGADYHEQFF	TGTGCCAGCAGTGACGGGGGGGCGGATTATCATGAGCAGTTCTTC
many	TRBV5-8	TRBJ1-2	-	CASSLDTLNYGYTF	TGTGCCAGCAGCTTGGATACTCTTAACTATGGCTACACCTTC
-	TRBV10-1	TRBJ2-7	TRBD1	CASTGTGQKIVYEQYF	TGCGCCAGCACCGGGACAGGGCAAAAAATTGTCTACGAGCAGTACTTC
-	TRBV3-1/TRBV3-2	TRBJ1-5	-	CASSQDGGGARNQPQHF	TGTGCCAGCAGCCAAGATGGCGGGGGGGCAAGAAATCAGCCCCAGCATTTT
-	TRBV12-3/TRBV12-4	TRBJ2-3	TRBD2	CCSGGGPDTQYF	TGCTGCAGCGGGGGGGGCCCAGATACGCAGTATTTT
-	TRBV7-2	TRBJ2-2	-	CASSQFATVNTGELFF	TGTGCCAGCAGCCAATTCGCTACAGTGAACACCGGGGAGCTGTTTTTT